The 26 T cell receptor beta chains in this list originate from one sample, sequenced in a study of memory CD4+ T cells and cytomegalovirus serostatus. Single viable CD3+CD4+CD8-CD45RO+ cells were sorted as the memory CD4+ T cells. Data came from immunoSEQ multiplex PCR; TCRdb stores just in-frame clones and leaves some out. The sample holds 80,000 to 100,000 clones, roughly 80% seen once. What was sequenced was memory CD4+ T cells from blood. The receptors stem from an adult in good health and CMV-seropositive.

The sample holds a few counts of this clone. V usage is TRBV27 and J usage is TRBJ1-1; no clear D. Trimming pared 4 bases from V and 0 bases from J, leaving 9 bases between. Germline lookup yields CDR1 MNHEY and CDR2 SMNVEV (reference sequence). The CDR3 sequence is 14 residues long. CDR3 sequence (DNA): TGTGCCAGCAGTTCGCCTCGGGTGAACACTGAAGCTTTCTTT. It specifies CASSSPRVNTEAFF.

V is TRBV29-1 and J is TRBJ2-5; 9 bases are shared with TRBD1. The J call may be wrong; the DNA end is better matched by TRBJ2-7. CDR1 is SQVTM and CDR2 is ANQGSEA in the germline V gene. There are 13 residues in the CDR3. CDR3 loop: CSVDPGQGNEQYF. The CDR3 DNA sequence: TGCAGCGTTGACCCGGGACAGGGTAACGAGCAGTACTTC.

Only a few counts were recorded for this clone. The sample carries other DNA sequences with the same CDR3. J is TRBJ1-2 and V is TRBV28; 7 bases fit TRBD1. In germline, CDR1 is MDHEN, CDR2 SYDVKM. The CDR3 runs 14 residues. The V segment lost 4 bases and the J segment 0 bases; nucleotides outside the gene matches: 2. The CDR3 protein is CASSSGGANYGYTF. In nucleotides, the CDR3 is TGTGCCAGCAGTTCAGGGGGTGCTAACTATGGCTACACCTTC.

CDR3 DNA sequence: TGTGCCAGCAGTGAAATAGCGAGCACAGATACGCAGTATTTT. This sequence encodes CASSEIASTDTQYF. The rearrangement joins TRBV6-1 to TRBJ2-3; TRBD2 is a possible D gene (5 bases). Germline values: CDR1 MNHNS, CDR2 SASEGT. Trimming removed 2 bases at V and 0 bases at J, with 6 bases between. The CDR3 is made up of 14 amino acids.

This chain uses TRBV6-4 with TRBJ2-3; D call uncertain. V lost 4 bases to trimming and J lost 0 bases, with 5 bases between them. From germline, CDR1 is MRHNA and CDR2 SNTAGT. The CDR3 is made up of 13 amino acids. The CDR3 loop is CASSVTSTDTQYF. The CDR3 DNA reads as TGTGCCAGCAGTGTAACTAGCACAGATACGCAGTATTTT.

This clone has just a few counts. This chain joins TRBV6-6 and TRBJ2-5; TRBD1 aligns across 7 bases. Germline V gene data show CDR1 as MNHNY and CDR2 as SVGAGI (reference sequence). V shed 8 bases, J shed 5 bases, and the junction held 11 bases outside the gene matches. The CDR3 loop spans 14 amino acids. CDR3 sequence reads: CASGGQGGDETQYF. In DNA, the CDR3 is TGTGCCAGCGGGGGTCAAGGGGGCGACGAGACCCAGTACTTC.

This chain links TRBV2 with TRBJ1-4; 9 nucleotides agree with TRBD1. The V segment lost 7 bases and the J segment 6 bases; nucleotides outside the gene matches: 3. The germline V gene has CDR1 SNHLY and CDR2 FYNNEI. The CDR3 is made up of 13 amino acids. The CDR3, as DNA: TGTGCCAGCATGACAGGGGGAGATGAAAAACTGTTTTTT. This sequence encodes CASMTGGDEKLFF.

The chain's CDR3 is CATGLGEGEKLFF. The CDR3 bases are TGTGCCACCGGACTCGGCGAGGGTGAAAAACTGTTTTTT. This rearrangement joins TRBV10-3 to TRBJ1-4, with D uncertain. Germline CDR1 reads ENHRY; CDR2 reads SYGVKD. The CDR3 is made up of 13 amino acids. Trimming cost V 10 bases and J 7 bases, with 16 bases left between them.

This clone was found a few times. This chain uses TRBV5-8 with TRBJ2-2; 8 positions match TRBD2. The CDR3 is made up of 14 amino acids. J gave up 4 bases and V 5 bases, and 4 bases lay outside the gene matches. Per germline, CDR1 SGHTS and CDR2 YDEGEE. CDR3 nucleotides: TGTGCCAGCAGGGAGGCGGGAGGCACCGGGGAGCTGTTTTTT. The encoded protein is CASREAGGTGELFF.

This clone was found a few times. The rearrangement uses TRBV30 and TRBJ1-2; D is undetermined. With 3 bases removed from V and 0 bases from J, the gap between germline ends came to 11 bases. Germline loops: CDR1 GTSNPN, CDR2 SVGIG (reference sequence). This CDR3 comprises 14 residues. CDR3 amino acids: CAWSTVLANYGYTF. CDR3 sequence (DNA): TGTGCCTGGAGCACAGTCTTAGCTAACTATGGCTACACCTTC.

This clone appeared a few times. V gene TRBV18 combines with J gene TRBJ1-2; no clear D. In germline, CDR1 is KGHSH, CDR2 LQKENI. The CDR3 contains 13 residues. Trimming took 3 bases from V and 2 from J, leaving 7 bases between them. The CDR3 DNA reads as TGTGCCAGCTCACCCGACAAGAACTATGGCTACACCTTC. Its protein product is CASSPDKNYGYTF.

With respect to this clone: Mismatch with germline at one junction end may stem from a read error. The chain is built from TRBV11-3 and TRBJ1-2, with TRBD1 matching 7 bases. Per the germline V gene, CDR1 is SGHNT and CDR2 is YENEEA. The CDR3 has 15 residues. The CDR3 DNA reads as TGTGCCAGCAGCCTCAACCCCGACAGGGACTACGGCTACACCTTC. This encodes CASSLNPDRDYGYTF.

This clone was counted only a few times. The V gene is TRBV6-6, the J gene TRBJ2-3, with 7 bases identical to TRBD1. CDR3 length equals 12 residues. From germline, CDR1 is MNHNY and CDR2 SVGAGI (reference sequence). V lost 0 bases and J lost 9; bases outside the gene matches: 0. Here the CDR3 DNA reads TGTGCCAGCAGTTACTCACAGGGGACGCAGTATTTT. This translates into CASSYSQGTQYF.

The CDR3, as DNA: TGTGCCAGCAGCTCTTCAGGGTTCTACGAGCAGTACTTC. Protein product: CASSSSGFYEQYF. The gene calls are TRBV7-6 and TRBJ2-7, with D perhaps TRBD1 (5 bases). The CDR3 loop spans 13 amino acids. Germline V gene lookup returns CDR1 SGHVS and CDR2 FNYEAQ. The V end was cut by 4 bases, the J end by 3 bases, with 10 bases between. The full variable domain, its missing parts supplied by reference TRBV7-6 and TRBJ2-7, is GAGVSQSPRYKVTKRGQDVALRCDPISGHVSLYWYRQALGQGPEFLTYFNYEAQQDKSGLPNDRFSAERPEGSISTLTIQRTEQRDSAMYRCASSSSGFYEQYFGPGTRLTVT.

The chain uses TRBV5-1 and TRBJ2-1, with 11 bases matching TRBD1. J gave up 6 bases and V 5 bases, and 13 bases lay outside the gene matches. Germline V gene sequence: CDR1 SGHRS, CDR2 YFSETQ. CDR3 length: 17 amino acids. CDR3 protein: CASSLRLSGTGGNEQFF. In DNA, the CDR3 is TGCGCCAGCAGTTTAAGATTATCCGGGACAGGGGGCAATGAGCAGTTCTTC.

The rearrangement joins TRBV10-3 to TRBJ1-2; 11 nucleotides line up with TRBD1. Germline assignment: CDR1 ENHRY and CDR2 SYGVKD. The CDR3 loop spans 16 amino acids. The V and J ends lost 11 bases and 5 bases, in that order; junction bases with no gene match: 16. For the CDR3, the DNA is TGTGCCTCAACGTCACGGACAGGGGGCGAGGTGTATGGCTACACCTTC. Its protein product is CASTSRTGGEVYGYTF.

The chain combines TRBV19 with TRBJ1-2; D unclear. V dropped 5 bases and J dropped 4 bases, with 8 bases sitting between them. This CDR3 region has 12 residues. Per germline, CDR1 LNHDA and CDR2 SQIVND (reference sequence). CDR3 DNA sequence: TGTGCCAGTAGTGTCCGTGTCTATGGCTACACCTTC. Protein product: CASSVRVYGYTF.

V and J are TRBV12-2 and TRBJ2-7. TRBV12-2 represents a pseudogene. The CDR3 has 12 residues. The chain's CDR3 is CASRHHRYEQYF. The CDR3 DNA sequence: TGTGCAAGTCGCCACCACCGCTACGAGCAGTACTTC.

The chain has TRBV4-3 and TRBJ1-4; no clear D gene. The CDR3 sequence is 15 residues long. The ends were cut back, 1 base at V and 4 bases at J, with 10 bases in the middle. Germline assignment: CDR1 LGHNA and CDR2 YSLEER. The CDR3 sequence: CASSQVTGLNEKLFF. CDR3 coding DNA: TGCGCCAGCAGCCAAGTCACGGGCCTTAATGAAAAACTGTTTTTT.

The chain couples TRBV28 to TRBJ1-1; D may be TRBD1 (5 bases). The CDR3 has 12 residues. Germline loops: CDR1 MDHEN, CDR2 SYDVKM. V lost 1 base and J 10 bases, leaving 10 bases between the germline ends. Here the CDR3 reads CASSLLRGRAFF. The CDR3 coding sequence is TGTGCCAGCAGTTTATTGAGGGGACGAGCTTTCTTT.

The V call is TRBV5-1, the J call TRBJ1-1; no clear D gene. Trimming left V 1 base short and J 0 bases short, with 4 bases between. This CDR3 has 13 residues. Germline V gene lookup returns CDR1 SGHRS and CDR2 YFSETQ. CDR3 in amino acids: CASSLRVNTEAFF. The CDR3 DNA reads as TGCGCCAGCAGCTTGCGAGTGAACACTGAAGCTTTCTTT.

J is TRBJ1-2 and V is TRBV29-1, with TRBD1 as a possible D gene (6 bases). Germline loops: CDR1 SQVTM, CDR2 ANQGSEA. Trimming removed 6 bases at V and 5 bases at J, with 16 bases between. The CDR3 loop spans 13 amino acids. The CDR3 spells CSVAGQKQYGYTF. The CDR3 nucleotides read TGCAGCGTGGCAGGACAGAAACAGTATGGCTACACCTTC. Full variable domain (rest looked up from reference TRBV29-1 and TRBJ1-2): SAVISQKPSRDICQRGTSLTIQCQVDSQVTMMFWYRQQPGQSLTLIATANQGSEATYESGFVIDKFPISRPNLTFSTLTVSNMSPEDSSIYLCSVAGQKQYGYTFGSGTRLTVV.

This sequence joins TRBV20-1 and TRBJ1-2; D is undetermined. Germline CDR1 and CDR2: DFQATT and SNEGSKA (reference sequence). The V gene lost 3 bases and the J gene lost 10 bases, with 12 bases spanning the gap. The CDR3 has 11 residues. CDR3: CSASPWEDYTF. The CDR3 nucleotides read TGCAGTGCTAGTCCCTGGGAGGACTACACCTTC.

This chain links TRBV4-2 with TRBJ2-1; 13 bases align to TRBD2. Trimming took 4 bases from V and 6 from J; bases not matched to a gene: 9. In germline, CDR1 is LGHNA, CDR2 YNFKEQ. This CDR3 spans 17 amino acids. The CDR3 sequence is CASSPLLTSGRSNEQFF. The CDR3 coding sequence is TGTGCCAGCAGCCCCCTTCTGACTAGCGGGAGGTCCAATGAGCAGTTCTTC.

The gene calls are TRBV19 and TRBJ2-7, with 8 bases fitting TRBD1. Trimming cost V 10 bases and J 5 bases; bases outside gene matches: 10. The CDR3 loop spans 13 amino acids. Germline CDR1 and CDR2: LNHDA and SQIVND (reference sequence). The CDR3 spells CATSGQDYDEQYF. The CDR3 region has the DNA TGTGCCACGTCGGGACAGGACTACGACGAGCAGTACTTC.

The rearrangement links TRBV5-4 to TRBJ2-7; TRBD2 matches at 8 bases. The CDR3 runs to 15 residues. J was trimmed by 1 base and V by 2 bases; bases with no gene match: 5. Looked up from germline, CDR1 is SGHNT and CDR2 is YYREEE (reference sequence). The CDR3 coding sequence is TGTGCCAGCAGCTTTTCGGGCGGGAGGTCCTACGAGCAGTACTTC. Protein: CASSFSGGRSYEQYF.